This T cell receptor (beta chain) originates from a study of CD8+CD57+ T cells in acquired aplastic anemia. Genomic DNA acted as the template from which TCR beta VDJ combination and CDR3 sequence profiling were carried out. TCRdb itself ran the reads through MiXCR, one entry per CDR3 protein. Counted here are 35,000 to 40,000 distinct CDR3 sequences, around 82% occurring once; the ten biggest clones make up approximately 24%. The sample consisted of sorted CD4+, CD8+, or CD8+CD57+ T cells (not recorded which) from PBMCs. This TCR was sampled from a human donor in good health, serving as a control.

The CDR3 loop reads CASSLLGGYEQYF. The CDR3 DNA sequence: TGTGCCAGCAGCTTACTAGGTGGTTACGAGCAGTACTTC. This chain links TRBV7-3 with TRBJ2-7; D remains ambiguous. The CDR3 is 13 residues long. The V end was cut by 2 bases, the J end by 4 bases, with 9 bases between. Germline V gene sequence: CDR1 SGHTA, CDR2 FQGTGA. Using reference TRBV7-3 and TRBJ2-7 for the parts outside the CDR3, the full variable domain is GAGVSQTPSNKVTEKGKYVELRCDPISGHTALYWYRQSLGQGPEFLIYFQGTGAADDSGLPNDRFFAVRPEGSVSTLKIQRTERGDSAVYLCASSLLGGYEQYFGPGTRLTVT.